These T cell receptor beta chains were read from a single sample in a study of graft-versus-host responses after intestinal transplantation. Measured with immunoSEQ multiplex PCR; TCRdb has only the in-frame clones, and not every one. The data contain around 23,000 clones, approximately 85% of them singletons. The starting material was PBMCs, obtained approximately 450 days after intestinal transplant. These receptors all come from a human patient who received an intestinal transplant, so some T cells may come from the graft donor. The CDR3 runs from the conserved cysteine through the conserved F or W. Each record gives: J gene, V gene, CDR3 protein.

>TRBJ2-7|TRBV5-4
CASSLARDSGNYEQYF
>TRBJ1-2|TRBV18
CASSQPGTRNVGYTF
>TRBJ2-3|TRBV4-2
CASSQASTGVSTDTQYF
>TRBJ1-5|TRBV28
CASSPGLTGYQPQHF
>TRBJ2-3|TRBV13
CASSLRGTSTDTQYF
>TRBJ2-3|TRBV6-5
CASSNRVVTDTQYF
>TRBJ1-5|TRBV2
CASSEGRSSNQPQHF
>TRBJ2-1|TRBV6-5
CASSYSNEQFF
>TRBJ2-5|TRBV7-7
CASGQLETQYF
>TRBJ1-2|TRBV9
CASSPRTASNYGYTF
>TRBJ1-2|TRBV6-9
CASSYAATSGYGYTF
>TRBJ2-3|TRBV7-3
CASSSAPTHGQGHRLLRDTQYF
>TRBJ2-1|TRBV19
CASKGLYNEQFF
>TRBJ1-1|TRBV7-3
CASSFLGTEAFF
>TRBJ2-5|TRBV6-5
CASSYSGETQYF
>TRBJ2-2|TRBV6-1
CASSGRGANTGELFF
>TRBJ1-2|TRBV23-1
CASSQSFSDTQPYGYTF